This T cell receptor beta chain was recovered during a study of T cell clonality in common variable immunodeficiency. This clone was seen more than once but under ten times. The target antigen is unknown. The sequenced fragment ends 3 residues before the CDR3 boundary, so the rest is inferred from the germline J gene. General observations from the study: In common variable immunodeficiency, TCR beta chains reportedly carried fewer deletions and N-nucleotide insertions.

Germline lookup yields CDR1 SGHAT and CDR2 FQNNGV. V was cut by 2 bases and J by 5 bases, with 15 bases left in between. The CDR3 sequence is 15 residues long. TCRdb keeps only in-frame clones here, not all; method: immunoSEQ multiplex PCR. Observed are around 47,000 clones, no singletons, with the top ten taking more than 2%. The TCR comes from a person between 18 and 75 years old in good health. Sequencing input: peripheral blood mononuclear cells. The chain carries TRBV11-2 and TRBJ2-5; D is unclear. CDR3 DNA (partial): TGTGCCAGCAGCTTACTCCCACTAATAAGGGAGACC. This translates into CASSLLPLIRET. The entire CDR3 protein is CASSLLPLIRETQYF.